This is a list of T cell receptor beta chains from one sample in a study of T cells in Graves' hyperthyroidism and ophthalmopathy. From the multiplex PCR reads, TCRdb called clonotypes with MiXCR, one entry per CDR3 protein. Of 500,000 to 750,000 distinct CDR3 sequences listed, 15% to 18% were seen once; the top ten hold 6.5% to 8%. The specimen was blood. The receptors here all came from a woman aged 30 to 39 with Graves' hyperthyroidism. CDR3s include the opening cysteine and the closing phenylalanine or tryptophan.

V	CDR3
TRBV4-1	CASSQGLAGAPETQYF
TRBV28	CASISGRTDTQYF
TRBV19	CASSIQGPGELFF
TRBV5-6	CASSFPGAGYGYTF
TRBV6-1	CASSEGPTTTSDTQYF
TRBV7-3	CASSLTGTDNEQFF
TRBV14	CASSPRLVPYTDTQYF
TRBV18	CASSLNDRGVGNQPQHF
TRBV4-1	CASSIQGVTNEKLFF
TRBV19	CASSPGRYGYTF
TRBV6-6	CASSYTPRPDNEQFF
TRBV6-1	CASSEVTVNTEAFF
TRBV30	CASTRGFTDTQYF
TRBV11-2	CASSLGRQGSRRGYTF
TRBV27	CASRNRQGNTEAFF
TRBV7-2	CASSLVYLGTTEAFF
TRBV24-1	CATQGQVNQPQHF
TRBV29-1	CSVESVRGYGYTF
TRBV10-3	CAISNSGTPRNEQFF
TRBV7-9	CASSYIGQGSGEQYF
TRBV27	CASSFSRREETGHTQYF
TRBV7-9	CASSYQGDQPQHF
TRBV20-1	CSAQSGLPNTEAFF
TRBV4-3	CASSQDRGFYQNTGELFF
TRBV3-1	CASSRTGDGNTIYF
TRBV4-1	CASSQVLQGAYEQYF
TRBV3-1	CASSQQDSTEAFF